This TCR beta chain was sequenced during a study of T-cell memory formation after mild COVID-19 (dated by TCRdb to the early 2020s). About the study as a whole: Most TCR sequence clusters were specific to one of the two donors. T-cell clones expanding and contracting after mild COVID-19 in two donors were tracked by longitudinal TCRalpha and TCRbeta repertoire sequencing. Two young, previously healthy adult volunteers made up the cohort, one male and one female. General conclusions and limits of the study: The second-wave clones that peaked on day 37 were not confirmed to be SARS-CoV-2 specific. Contracting CD4+ clones were found mainly in CM and EM memory subsets, while CD8+ clones were enriched in EMRA. Some responding clones were found in pre-infection memory, which suggests that pre-existing cross-reactive memory T cells took part in the SARS-CoV-2 response. Balanced CD4/CD8 phenotypes were observed for clones contracting from day 15 to 85, whereas a bias towards CD4+ was observed for a second wave of clones expanding from day 15 to 37. Only a couple of mild cases were covered by the study, and larger cohorts that include severe cases with pre-infection samples were considered necessary.

The reads were generated on an Illumina NovaSeq 6000. TCRalpha and TCRbeta cDNA libraries were constructed by 5'RACE with constant-segment primers, with sample barcodes and unique molecular identifiers being introduced. RNA was extracted from every sample with Trizol reagent. The libraries were amplified in two PCR steps, and the second step added a second sample barcode and Illumina TruSeq adapters. Libraries were sequenced on an Illumina NovaSeq with 2 x 150 bp paired-end reads. Per the authors' processing: The reads were demultiplexed and collapsed into UMI-guided consensus sequences using migec v1.2.7. With mixcr v2.1.11, UMI consensuses were aligned to TRA and TRB V and J templates and assembled into clonotypes. Clonotypes were classified as expanded or contracted when called significant by both edgeR and NoisET, with noise models trained on biological replicates. For edgeR calls, a false discovery rate-adjusted p below 0.01 and a log2 fold-change threshold of 1 were applied. PCA with hierarchical clustering of max-normalized trajectories of the 1000 most abundant clonotypes was used as exploratory dynamics analysis. The CD4 or CD8 phenotype of responding clones was assigned using the separately sequenced CD4+ and CD8+ repertoires. TCRdb reprocessing: public reads trimmed at Q25 with fastp, clones called with MiXCR, in-frame beta chains kept. Records with the same CDR3 protein are collapsed into one entry carrying the most frequent genes and DNA. The V and J calls reflect TCRdb's pipeline rather than the authors' work. In all, the sample holds around 340,000 distinct CDR3 sequences, and under 25% of those were seen once. Approximately 12% of the sample goes to the ten largest clones.

In this sample, this clonotype turned up many times. The specificity of this receptor is unknown. No base quality information exists; no much larger clone differs at one position. Trimming costs V 3 bases and J 5 bases, and their ends lie 5 bases apart. According to the germline V gene, CDR1 reads SGDLS and CDR2 reads YYNGEE. The CDR3, cysteine through phenylalanine, is 11 amino acids long. The retained sequence is limited to the CDR3, 33 bases, with the frame set at the first base. Ficoll-Paque density gradient centrifugation was used to isolate PBMCs. The sequencing input was PBMCs or a T cell subset sorted from them (not recorded which). In this chain, TRBV9 is recombined with TRBJ1-2, with the D gene call left open. This receptor was taken from an adult woman who had mild COVID-19 (a few samples of this study predate the infection). The sample titles of this study are shuffled in the database, so cell type and time point are left out; the donor was told from shared clones. The DNA is as follows: TGTGCCAGCAGCGGGGGATATGGCTACACCTTC. It specifies CASSGGYGYTF.